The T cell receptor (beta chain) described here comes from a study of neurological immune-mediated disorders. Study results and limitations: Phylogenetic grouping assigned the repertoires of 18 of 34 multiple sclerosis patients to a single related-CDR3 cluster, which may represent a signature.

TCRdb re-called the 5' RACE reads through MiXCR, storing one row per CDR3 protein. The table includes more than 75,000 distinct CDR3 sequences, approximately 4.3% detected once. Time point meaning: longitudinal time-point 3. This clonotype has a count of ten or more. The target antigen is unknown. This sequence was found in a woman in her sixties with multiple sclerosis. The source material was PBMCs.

The CDR3 DNA reads TGTGCCAGCAGCTTAGGAAGGTCTATGGAGCAGTTCTTC. Protein: CASSLGRSMEQFF. V and J are TRBV13 and TRBJ2-1; D gene uncertain. The CDR3 has 13 residues. V lost 0 bases, J lost 10 bases, and 10 bases lay in between. Germline V gives CDR1 PRHDT, CDR2 FYEKMQ (reference sequence).